This T cell receptor (beta chain) was sequenced for a study of a mutant IDH1 vaccine in newly diagnosed glioma. Background on the study: Patients began vaccination 4-6 weeks after radiotherapy alone, or with temozolomide cycles. General observations from the study: Most patients, 90% to 95%, showed vaccine-induced immune responses.

As for time point: week 23, last vaccination. A single vaccine dose contained 300 ug of mutant IDH1 20-mer peptide, and topical imiquimod was used with it. Sequenced by immunoSEQ multiplex PCR; TCRdb stores in-frame clones only, minus some. The sample yields around 60,000 clones, roughly 84% seen once. With respect to this clone: Its antigen is currently unknown.

This specimen consisted of PBMCs, obtained from a glioma patient whose treatment included an IDH1 peptide vaccine. This TCR came from a man aged 30 to 39 with glioma.

The CDR3 protein is CASSRNNRVGYTF. CDR3 bases: TGCGCCAGCAGCCGTAATAACAGGGTTGGCTACACCTTC. The genes are TRBV5-1 and TRBJ1-2; D is perhaps TRBD1 (6 bases). The CDR3 has 13 amino acids. V was shortened by 4 bases and J by 7 bases, with 14 bases between the two germline ends. Germline V gives CDR1 SGHRS, CDR2 YFSETQ. The full variable domain, in which reference TRBV5-1 and TRBJ1-2 provide the parts outside the CDR3, is KAGVTQTPRYLIKTRGQQVTLSCSPISGHRSVSWYQQTPGQGLQFLFEYFSETQRNKGNFPGRFSGRQFSNSRSEMNVSTLELGDSALYLCASSRNNRVGYTFGSGTRLTVV.